A selection of T cell receptor beta chains follows, all from one sample in a study of T-cell memory formation after mild COVID-19. One entry per CDR3 protein, called by TCRdb with MiXCR from the 5' RACE reads. Of approximately 99,000 distinct CDR3 sequences in the sample, 15% to 20% are singletons; the top ten hold around 5.1%. Sample: PBMCs or a T cell subset sorted from them (not recorded which). The receptors shown here come from a man aged 18 to 30 who had mild COVID-19 (a few samples of this study predate the infection). Cell type and time point are not known. CDR3s include the opening cysteine and the closing phenylalanine or tryptophan. The D gene is left open where the match is weak. Clone size is given for some rows only: seen once, a few or many times, or a class if the clone is expanded.

v_call: TRBV7-2
j_call: TRBJ2-3
clone_size: NA
d_call: NA
cdr3_nt: TGTGCCAGCAGCTTAGAGGAGAGCACAGATACGCAGTATTTT
cdr3_aa: CASSLEESTDTQYF

v_call: TRBV9
j_call: TRBJ2-1
clone_size: few
d_call: NA
cdr3_nt: TGTGCCAGCAGCGTAGGGCGGGGGCCCTCCTACAATGAGCAGTTCTTC
cdr3_aa: CASSVGRGPSYNEQFF

v_call: TRBV2
j_call: TRBJ1-6
clone_size: NA
d_call: NA
cdr3_nt: TGTGCCAGCAGTTACGGACCAGACTCACCCCTCCACTTT
cdr3_aa: CASSYGPDSPLHF

v_call: TRBV6-2/TRBV6-3
j_call: TRBJ2-7
clone_size: few
d_call: NA
cdr3_nt: TGTGCCAGCAGTTTGCAGGCAGGGCGGCCGGGGGAGCAGTACTTC
cdr3_aa: CASSLQAGRPGEQYF

v_call: TRBV11-2
j_call: TRBJ2-3
clone_size: NA
d_call: TRBD1
cdr3_nt: TGTGCCAGCAGCAGCATTAAACAGGGGAGAACAGATACGCAGTATTTT
cdr3_aa: CASSSIKQGRTDTQYF

v_call: TRBV20-1
j_call: TRBJ2-4
clone_size: few
d_call: NA
cdr3_nt: TGCAGTGCTAGAGAGATCACCAAAAACATTCAGTACTTC
cdr3_aa: CSAREITKNIQYF

v_call: TRBV15
j_call: TRBJ2-5
clone_size: few
d_call: TRBD1
cdr3_nt: TGTGCCACCAGCCCACGGGACAGGGCAAAAGAGACCCAGTACTTC
cdr3_aa: CATSPRDRAKETQYF

v_call: TRBV14
j_call: TRBJ2-5
clone_size: NA
d_call: NA
cdr3_nt: TGTGCCAGCGGCCAACAACTAGAGACCCAGTACTTC
cdr3_aa: CASGQQLETQYF

v_call: TRBV5-6
j_call: TRBJ2-5
clone_size: few
d_call: TRBD1
cdr3_nt: TGTGCCAGCAGCACAGGGGCTTACCAAGAGACCCAGTACTTC
cdr3_aa: CASSTGAYQETQYF

v_call: TRBV5-1
j_call: TRBJ2-5
clone_size: few
d_call: NA
cdr3_nt: TGCGCCAGCAGCTGGACAGCTTCGCAAGAGACCCAGTACTTC
cdr3_aa: CASSWTASQETQYF

v_call: TRBV7-2
j_call: TRBJ2-7
clone_size: few
d_call: NA
cdr3_nt: TGTGCCGCGGGACCGGGCCCGCCGAGCTCCTACGAGCAGTACTTC
cdr3_aa: CAAGPGPPSSYEQYF

v_call: TRBV7-2
j_call: TRBJ2-3
clone_size: NA
d_call: NA
cdr3_nt: TGTGCCAGCAGCTTCGGACCTCCAGATACGCAGTATTTT
cdr3_aa: CASSFGPPDTQYF

v_call: TRBV4-3
j_call: TRBJ2-5
clone_size: few
d_call: NA
cdr3_nt: TGCGCCAGCAGCCAAGATTTGCGCGAGACCCAGTACTTC
cdr3_aa: CASSQDLRETQYF

v_call: TRBV7-9
j_call: TRBJ1-4
clone_size: NA
d_call: TRBD1
cdr3_nt: TGTGCCAGCAGCGTCGCGGGACAGGCCTTTGAAAAACTGTTTTTT
cdr3_aa: CASSVAGQAFEKLFF

v_call: TRBV7-3
j_call: TRBJ2-1
clone_size: NA
d_call: NA
cdr3_nt: TGTGCCAGCAGCCCAGGGTACGGGGGCTTCAATGAGCAGTTCTTC
cdr3_aa: CASSPGYGGFNEQFF

v_call: TRBV7-9
j_call: TRBJ2-5
clone_size: NA
d_call: NA
cdr3_nt: TGTGCCAGCAGCTTGGGCCAGACAGAGACCCAGTACTTC
cdr3_aa: CASSLGQTETQYF

v_call: TRBV4-2
j_call: TRBJ2-1
clone_size: few
d_call: TRBD1
cdr3_nt: TGTGCCAGCAGCCAAGAGATCCTGACAGGGTGGAATGAGCAGTTCTTC
cdr3_aa: CASSQEILTGWNEQFF

v_call: TRBV9
j_call: TRBJ2-5
clone_size: NA
d_call: TRBD2
cdr3_nt: TGTGCCAGCAGCGTAGACCCAGCGGGGACGCAAGAGACCCAGTACTTC
cdr3_aa: CASSVDPAGTQETQYF

v_call: TRBV10-2
j_call: TRBJ1-5
clone_size: few
d_call: NA
cdr3_nt: TGCGCCAGCAGTGAGGAGGCCAACCTTCAGAATCAGCCCCAGCATTTT
cdr3_aa: CASSEEANLQNQPQHF

v_call: TRBV2
j_call: TRBJ2-7
clone_size: few
d_call: NA
cdr3_nt: TGTGCCAGTTTCCGGGACGTGTTCTACGAGCAGTACTTC
cdr3_aa: CASFRDVFYEQYF

v_call: TRBV5-1
j_call: TRBJ1-1
clone_size: many
d_call: NA
cdr3_nt: TGCGCCAGCAGCGCCAGGGCAGGGGTGGGGACTGAAGCTTTCTTT
cdr3_aa: CASSARAGVGTEAFF

v_call: TRBV5-1
j_call: TRBJ1-2
clone_size: few
d_call: NA
cdr3_nt: TGCGCCAGCAGCTTGGACCGCGTGAATAACTATGGCTACACCTTC
cdr3_aa: CASSLDRVNNYGYTF

v_call: TRBV6-5
j_call: TRBJ2-7
clone_size: NA
d_call: TRBD1
cdr3_nt: TGTGCCAGCAGCACCACCGGGACAGCTAACTACGAGCAGTACTTC
cdr3_aa: CASSTTGTANYEQYF

v_call: TRBV9
j_call: TRBJ2-5
clone_size: NA
d_call: NA
cdr3_nt: TGTGCCAGCAGCGTAAGCCCCCTCGAGACCCAGTACTTC
cdr3_aa: CASSVSPLETQYF

v_call: TRBV20-1
j_call: TRBJ1-1
clone_size: few
d_call: NA
cdr3_nt: TGCAGTGCTAGCTCCAGGCGGCGGGGTGAAGCTTTCTTT
cdr3_aa: CSASSRRRGEAFF

v_call: TRBV10-3
j_call: TRBJ2-5
clone_size: few
d_call: NA
cdr3_nt: TGTGCCTCCGGTGGGGGCCCCCTACAAGAGACCCAGTACTTC
cdr3_aa: CASGGGPLQETQYF

v_call: TRBV29-1
j_call: TRBJ1-1
clone_size: NA
d_call: NA
cdr3_nt: TGCAGCGTGGTTCGGGCTTGGGGGAACACTGAAGCTTTCTTT
cdr3_aa: CSVVRAWGNTEAFF

v_call: TRBV10-3
j_call: TRBJ1-1
clone_size: NA
d_call: NA
cdr3_nt: TGTGCCATCAGTGACCCTTCCCCGGCCCCTAGAGAAGCTTTCTTT
cdr3_aa: CAISDPSPAPREAFF

v_call: TRBV29-1
j_call: TRBJ2-1
clone_size: NA
d_call: TRBD2
cdr3_nt: TGCAGCGTTGAATTAGCGGGACCCTACAATGAGCAGTTCTTC
cdr3_aa: CSVELAGPYNEQFF

v_call: TRBV15
j_call: TRBJ2-7
clone_size: NA
d_call: NA
cdr3_nt: TGTGCCACCAGCAGGGGACGGCTAGCCTACGAGCAGTACTTC
cdr3_aa: CATSRGRLAYEQYF

v_call: TRBV12-3/TRBV12-4
j_call: TRBJ2-2
clone_size: few
d_call: NA
cdr3_nt: TGTGCCAGCAGTTTTGAGATTTACACCGGGGAGCTGTTTTTT
cdr3_aa: CASSFEIYTGELFF